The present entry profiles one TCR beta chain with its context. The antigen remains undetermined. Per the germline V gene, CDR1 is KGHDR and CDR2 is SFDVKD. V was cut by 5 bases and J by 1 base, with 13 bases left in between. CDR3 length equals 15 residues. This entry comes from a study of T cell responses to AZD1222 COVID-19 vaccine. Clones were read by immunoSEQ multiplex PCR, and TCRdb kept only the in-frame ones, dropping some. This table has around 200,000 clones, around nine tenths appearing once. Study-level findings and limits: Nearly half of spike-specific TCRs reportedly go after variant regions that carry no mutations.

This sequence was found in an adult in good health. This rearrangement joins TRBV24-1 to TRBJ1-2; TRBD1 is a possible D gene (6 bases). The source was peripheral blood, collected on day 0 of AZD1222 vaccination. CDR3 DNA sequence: TGTGCCACCAGTGGTGCAGGGGCCGATAACTATGGCTACACCTTC. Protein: CATSGAGADNYGYTF.